Given below is one TCR beta chain in context. This sample is drawn from a study of cytomegalovirus exposure and HLA in healthy donors. The PCR ran on 60 Vbeta and 13 Jbeta primers. Sequencing used immunoSEQ multiplex PCR; TCRdb keeps in-frame clones, though not all of them. The table counts under 70,000 clones; approximately 2.1% lies in the top ten. The germline V and J ends were trimmed by 1 base and 6 bases, with 9 bases remaining between them. This CDR3 region has 14 residues. Germline CDR1 is SGHAT and CDR2 is FQNNGV. The chain employs TRBV11-2 and TRBJ2-2; D remains unclear. The TCR was taken from a woman aged 18-29 years in good health and CMV-seronegative. Input material: PBMCs. The CDR3 coding sequence is TGTGCCAGCAGCTTAGTAGTACGGGCCGGGGAGCTGTTTTTT. Translated, it gives CASSLVVRAGELFF. Variable domain in full (rest from reference TRBV11-2 and TRBJ2-2): EAGVAQSPRYKIIEKRQSVAFWCNPISGHATLYWYQQILGQGPKLLIQFQNNGVVDDSQLPKDRFSAERLKGVDSTLKIQPAKLEDSAVYLCASSLVVRAGELFFGEGSRLTVL.